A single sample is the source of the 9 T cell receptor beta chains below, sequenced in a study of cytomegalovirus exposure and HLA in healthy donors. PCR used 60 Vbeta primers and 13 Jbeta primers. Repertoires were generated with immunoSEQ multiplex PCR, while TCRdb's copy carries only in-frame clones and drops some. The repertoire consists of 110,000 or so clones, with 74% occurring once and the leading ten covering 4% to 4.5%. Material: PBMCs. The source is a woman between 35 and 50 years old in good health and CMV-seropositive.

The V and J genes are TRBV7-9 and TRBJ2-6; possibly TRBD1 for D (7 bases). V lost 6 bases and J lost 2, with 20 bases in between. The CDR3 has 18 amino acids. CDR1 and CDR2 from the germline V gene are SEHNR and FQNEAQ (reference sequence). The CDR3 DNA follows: TGTGCCAGCAGTCCCGGCAGGGGGGTAGTAGCTGGGGCCAACGTCCTGACTTTC. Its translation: CASSPGRGVVAGANVLTF.

DNA of the CDR3: TGTGCCAGCAGTTTACCGGGACAGGGAATGGTCGGGGAGCTGTTTTTT. Translation gives CASSLPGQGMVGELFF. The rearrangement joins TRBV28 to TRBJ2-2, with 9 bases fitting TRBD1. Germline V CDR1 and CDR2: MDHEN, SYDVKM. CDR3 length: 16 residues. V was clipped by 2 bases and J by 7 bases; unmatched bases: 8.

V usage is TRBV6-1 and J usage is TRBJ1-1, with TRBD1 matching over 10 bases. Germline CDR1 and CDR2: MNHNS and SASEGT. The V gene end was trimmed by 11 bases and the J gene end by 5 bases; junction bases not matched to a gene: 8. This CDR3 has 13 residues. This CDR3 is CAASGQGLTEAFF. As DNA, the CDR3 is TGTGCCGCGTCGGGACAGGGGTTGACTGAAGCTTTCTTT.

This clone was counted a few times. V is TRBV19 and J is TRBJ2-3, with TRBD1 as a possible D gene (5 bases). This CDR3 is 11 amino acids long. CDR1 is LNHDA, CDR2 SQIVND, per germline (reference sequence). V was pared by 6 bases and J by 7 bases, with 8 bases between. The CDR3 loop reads CASSDSHTQYF. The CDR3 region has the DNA TGTGCCAGTAGCGACAGTCATACGCAGTATTTT.

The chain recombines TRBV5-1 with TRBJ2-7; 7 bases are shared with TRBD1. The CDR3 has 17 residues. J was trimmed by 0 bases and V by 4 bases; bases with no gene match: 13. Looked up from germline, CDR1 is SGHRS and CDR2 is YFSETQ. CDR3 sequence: CASSVGGGSGSSYEQYF. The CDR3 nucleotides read TGCGCCAGCAGCGTAGGGGGCGGCTCAGGGAGCTCCTACGAGCAGTACTTC.

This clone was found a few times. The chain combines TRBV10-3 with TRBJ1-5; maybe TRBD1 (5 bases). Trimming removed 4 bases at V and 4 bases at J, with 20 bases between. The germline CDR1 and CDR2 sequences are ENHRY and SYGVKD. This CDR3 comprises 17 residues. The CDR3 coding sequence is TGTGCCATCAGTGGGGGGGTCGGGGCAGATGGGAATCAGCCCCAGCATTTT. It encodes CAISGGVGADGNQPQHF.

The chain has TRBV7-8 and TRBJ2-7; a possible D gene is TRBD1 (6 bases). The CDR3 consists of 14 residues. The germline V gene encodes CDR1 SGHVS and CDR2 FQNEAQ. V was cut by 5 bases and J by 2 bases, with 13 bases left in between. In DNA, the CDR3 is TGTGCCAGCAGCCAATACAGGGTGACCTACGAGCAGTACTTC. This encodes CASSQYRVTYEQYF.

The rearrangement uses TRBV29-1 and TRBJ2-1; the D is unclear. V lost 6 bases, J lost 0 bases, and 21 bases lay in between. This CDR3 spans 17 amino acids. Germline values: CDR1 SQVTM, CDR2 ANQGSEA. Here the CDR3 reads CSVQGQAELGSYNEQFF. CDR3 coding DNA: TGCAGCGTCCAAGGCCAGGCTGAGTTGGGCTCCTACAATGAGCAGTTCTTC.

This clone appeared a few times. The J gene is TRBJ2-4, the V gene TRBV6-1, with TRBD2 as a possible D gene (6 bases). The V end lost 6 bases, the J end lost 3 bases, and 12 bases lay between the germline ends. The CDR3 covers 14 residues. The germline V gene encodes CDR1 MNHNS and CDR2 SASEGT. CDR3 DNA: TGTGCCAGCAGGGACGGCGGGGACAAAAACATTCAGTACTTC. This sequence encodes CASRDGGDKNIQYF.